The 21 T cell receptor beta chains in this list originate from one sample, sequenced in a study of blood T cells in healthy people across ages. A second PCR of about 6 to 12 cycles used a sample-barcoded 5' primer and a J-beta primer mix. From the 5' RACE reads, TCRdb called clonotypes with MiXCR, one entry per CDR3 protein. This sample has roughly 1.7 million distinct CDR3 sequences; roughly 32% occur once, and the top ten carry about 11%. The specimen was blood. The receptors shown here come from a young woman in good health.

This clonotype was picked up a small number of times. This chain joins TRBV6-6 and TRBJ1-1; D unresolved. This CDR3 has 14 residues. Deletions cut 0 bases from V and 3 bases from J, with 8 bases between. CDR1 is MNHNY and CDR2 is SVGAGI in the germline V gene (reference sequence). The CDR3 nucleotides read TGTGCCAGCAGTTACTCTTTAGTTGACACTGAAGCTTTCTTT. Protein: CASSYSLVDTEAFF.

The rearrangement links TRBV2 to TRBJ2-1; maybe TRBD2 (5 bases). This CDR3 comprises 14 residues. Germline CDR1 reads SNHLY; CDR2 reads FYNNEI. V lost 2 bases, J lost 6 bases, and 11 bases lay in between. The CDR3, as DNA: TGTGCCAGCAGTGAATTCAGGACTCTCAATGAGCAGTTCTTC. This gives the protein CASSEFRTLNEQFF. The whole variable domain, remainder taken from reference TRBV2 and TRBJ2-1, is EPEVTQTPSHQVTQMGQEVILRCVPISNHLYFYWYRQILGQKVEFLVSFYNNEISEKSEIFDDQFSVERPDGSNFTLKIRSTKLEDSAMYFCASSEFRTLNEQFFGPGTRLTVL.

This rearrangement joins TRBV28 to TRBJ2-7, with TRBD1 matching over 7 bases. V was pared by 1 base and J by 6 bases, with 9 bases of the junction left unmatched. CDR1 is MDHEN and CDR2 is SYDVKM in the germline V gene. The CDR3 contains 15 residues. The CDR3 nucleotides are TGTGCCAGCAGTTTATTTCGGGGACAGTTACTCGAGCAGTACTTC. Its protein is CASSLFRGQLLEQYF.

This chain joins TRBV25-1 and TRBJ1-2; unclear D gene. Germline loops: CDR1 MGHDK, CDR2 SYGVNS. This CDR3 has 15 amino acids. The V end was cut by 3 bases, the J end by 3 bases, with 14 bases between. This chain's CDR3 is CASSDPRQGYYGYTF. CDR3 bases: TGTGCCAGCAGTGATCCTCGACAAGGTTACTATGGCTACACCTTC.

The chain is built from TRBV2 and TRBJ1-4; D is uncertain. V lost 2 bases, J lost 4 bases, and 11 bases lay in between. The CDR3 loop spans 15 amino acids. CDR1 is SNHLY, CDR2 FYNNEI, per germline. CDR3 region: CASSERPRGNEKLFF. In DNA, the CDR3 is TGTGCCAGCAGTGAACGCCCCCGGGGTAATGAAAAACTGTTTTTT.

The V and J genes are TRBV7-9 and TRBJ2-3; D may be TRBD1 (5 bases). Germline CDR1 and CDR2: SEHNR and FQNEAQ (reference sequence). Trimming pared 5 bases from V and 3 bases from J, leaving 15 bases between. CDR3 length: 15 residues. The CDR3 here is CASSATRARTDTQYF. CDR3 nucleotides: TGTGCCAGCAGCGCCACCAGGGCTAGGACAGATACGCAGTATTTT.

In DNA, the CDR3 is TGTGCCAGCAGCTTAGTTGTTTCACAGGAATACAATGAGCAGTTCTTC. This encodes CASSLVVSQEYNEQFF. The genes are TRBV7-9 and TRBJ2-1; TRBD1 might be the D (5 bases). Trimming took 1 base from V and 4 from J, leaving 14 bases between them. The CDR3 has 16 residues. Germline V gene data show CDR1 as SEHNR and CDR2 as FQNEAQ (reference sequence). The whole variable domain, remainder taken from reference TRBV7-9 and TRBJ2-1, is DTGVSQNPRHKITKRGQNVTFRCDPISEHNRLYWYRQTLGQGPEFLTYFQNEAQLEKSRLLSDRFSAERPKGSFSTLEIQRTEQGDSAMYLCASSLVVSQEYNEQFFGPGTRLTVL.

This clonotype was seen once. The gene calls are TRBV29-1 and TRBJ1-1; the D gene is possibly TRBD1 (5 bases). The germline V gene encodes CDR1 SQVTM and CDR2 ANQGSEA. V was trimmed by 7 bases and J by 5 bases, leaving 17 bases between them. The CDR3 sequence is 13 residues long. The CDR3 reads CSAGLGRETEAFF. Written as DNA, the CDR3 is TGCAGCGCGGGACTAGGGCGGGAAACTGAAGCTTTCTTT.

The chain has TRBV28 and TRBJ2-7; D may be TRBD2 (5 bases). V was shortened by 5 bases and J by 4 bases, with 15 bases between the two germline ends. CDR1 and CDR2 (germline): MDHEN, SYDVKM. The CDR3 totals 14 residues. CDR3 coding DNA: TGTGCCAGCAGTCTAACAACGAGGAGGTACGAGCAGTACTTC. It translates to CASSLTTRRYEQYF.

This clonotype was seen at least ten times. The chain carries TRBV20-1 and TRBJ2-1, with 11 bases aligning to TRBD2. The CDR3 is 14 residues long. The V gene's germline CDR1 is DFQATT and CDR2 SNEGSKA (reference sequence). This chain's CDR3 is CSETSGTGHNEQFF. The DNA for the CDR3 is TGCAGCGAGACTAGCGGGACCGGCCACAATGAGCAGTTCTTC.

The V and J genes are TRBV11-2 and TRBJ2-3; a possible D gene is TRBD1 (6 bases). V shed 1 base and J shed 5 bases, with 13 bases lying between them. The CDR3 is 15 residues long. Germline loops: CDR1 SGHAT, CDR2 FQNNGV. CDR3 DNA sequence: TGTGCCAGCAGCTTAGTGGGCAAGGGGGTAGATACGCAGTATTTT. It encodes CASSLVGKGVDTQYF.

As concerns this clonotype: The junction departs from germline at one end; a sequencing error may be responsible. The J gene is TRBJ2-1, the V gene TRBV12-5; TRBD2 might be the D (5 bases). There are 18 residues in the CDR3. Looked up from germline, CDR1 is LGHNT and CDR2 is FRNRAP. CDR3 amino acids: CASGLRLLAQSSYNEQFF. CDR3 in DNA: TGTGCCAGTGGTCTCCGCCTCCTAGCACAGAGCTCCTACAATGAGCAGTTCTTC.

This clonotype came up a few times. This chain connects TRBV10-3 to TRBJ2-5; 10 bases map to TRBD1. Germline loops: CDR1 ENHRY, CDR2 SYGVKD. The CDR3 extends over 20 amino acids. The CDR3 region is CPHTLTVVGPEGQGKETQYF. The CDR3, as DNA: TGTCCTCACACACTCACTGTCGTCGGCCCCGAGGGACAGGGGAAAGAGACCCAGTACTTC.

A remark on this clonotype: The junction and the germline gene differ at one end; a read error may be behind it. The J gene is TRBJ2-5, the V gene TRBV7-6, with unresolved D. CDR1 and CDR2 from the germline V gene are SGHVS and FNYEAQ. This CDR3 has 13 amino acids. CDR3 residues: CAGSLAEDAAQYF. The CDR3 DNA sequence: TGTGCCGGCAGCTTAGCCGAAGACGCGGCCCAGTACTTC.

In this sample, this clonotype turned up a few times. The chain has TRBV20-1 and TRBJ2-1, with a possible D match to TRBD2 (6 bases). Per germline, CDR1 DFQATT and CDR2 SNEGSKA (reference sequence). This CDR3 contains 14 residues. V lost 3 bases and J 5 bases, leaving 14 bases between the germline ends. This CDR3 reads CSARGGAADNEQFF. In nucleotides, the CDR3 is TGCAGTGCTAGGGGCGGGGCAGCCGACAATGAGCAGTTCTTC.

The chain has TRBV12-3 or TRBV12-4 and TRBJ2-2; TRBD2 agrees at 16 bases. This CDR3 region has 17 residues. The V segment lost 5 bases and the J segment 7 bases; nucleotides outside the gene matches: 7. This chain's CDR3 is CASSGGLAGGPGGELFF. CDR3 bases: TGTGCCAGCAGTGGGGGACTAGCGGGGGGGCCCGGCGGGGAGCTGTTTTTT.

This clonotype turned up a few times. V usage is TRBV7-9 and J usage is TRBJ2-1; D assignment may be TRBD1 or TRBD2 (6 bases each). CDR3 length: 14 amino acids. Trimming stripped 11 bases from V and 0 bases from J, with 14 bases between. Germline CDR1 is SEHNR and CDR2 is FQNEAQ (reference sequence). The DNA of the CDR3 is TGTGCCGTTGAGAGGGGGGTCTCCTACAATGAGCAGTTCTTC. Its translation: CAVERGVSYNEQFF.

This clonotype was observed a single time. The gene calls are TRBV5-1 and TRBJ1-5; 8 bases are shared with TRBD1. In germline, CDR1 is SGHRS, CDR2 YFSETQ. The CDR3 runs to 18 residues. V was clipped by 4 bases and J by 0 bases; unmatched bases: 12. This chain's CDR3 is CASSPGQGGLDSNQPQHF. The CDR3 DNA is TGCGCCAGCAGCCCCGGACAGGGAGGGCTAGATAGCAATCAGCCCCAGCATTTT.

This clonotype has only a few counts. The chain employs TRBV7-3 and TRBJ2-1, with D possibly matching TRBD2 (5 bases). Germline V gene lookup returns CDR1 SGHTA and CDR2 FQGTGA. The V end was cut by 5 bases, the J end by 1 base, with 12 bases between. The CDR3 has 15 residues. Here the CDR3 reads CASSPRRRSYNEQFF. For the CDR3, the DNA is TGTGCCAGCAGCCCCCGGAGGCGGTCCTACAATGAGCAGTTCTTC.

This clonotype was counted only a few times. V and J are TRBV20-1 and TRBJ1-2; 8 positions match TRBD1. CDR1 DFQATT and CDR2 SNEGSKA come from the germline V gene (reference sequence). The CDR3 loop spans 15 amino acids. Losses at the gene ends were 7 bases for V and 2 bases for J; bases not matched to a gene: 12. This chain's CDR3 is CSVHSRDRRNYGYTF. The CDR3 region has the DNA TGCAGTGTCCACTCCCGGGACAGGCGGAACTATGGCTACACCTTC.

This clonotype was counted ten times or more. The chain recombines TRBV29-1 with TRBJ2-7; 7 bases line up with TRBD1. Per germline, CDR1 SQVTM and CDR2 ANQGSEA. This CDR3 spans 13 amino acids. The J segment lost 4 bases and the V segment lost 2 bases, leaving 5 bases of the junction unmatched. The CDR3 nucleotides are TGCAGCGTTGAAATAACGACAGGGTACGAGCAGTACTTC. Translating it yields CSVEITTGYEQYF.